This TCR beta chain was found in a study of T cell responses to AZD1222 COVID-19 vaccine. Study-wide points: Close to half of spike-specific TCRs reportedly recognize unmutated variant regions.

Generated by immunoSEQ multiplex PCR, the TCRdb table keeps only in-frame clones and is missing some. The sample lists roughly 120,000 clones, approximately 91% occurring once. This clone appeared a few times. Its antigen is unknown. CDR3 length: 12 amino acids. Germline V CDR1 and CDR2: SGHVS, FQNEAQ. Trimming left V 2 bases short and J 7 bases short, with 3 bases between. This sequence was found in an adult in good health. V gene TRBV7-8 combines with J gene TRBJ1-6; no firm D call. The sequenced sample was peripheral blood, obtained on day 0 of AZD1222 vaccination. The CDR3 is CASSLFNSPLHF. CDR3 nucleotide sequence: TGTGCCAGCAGCTTATTCAATTCACCCCTCCACTTT.